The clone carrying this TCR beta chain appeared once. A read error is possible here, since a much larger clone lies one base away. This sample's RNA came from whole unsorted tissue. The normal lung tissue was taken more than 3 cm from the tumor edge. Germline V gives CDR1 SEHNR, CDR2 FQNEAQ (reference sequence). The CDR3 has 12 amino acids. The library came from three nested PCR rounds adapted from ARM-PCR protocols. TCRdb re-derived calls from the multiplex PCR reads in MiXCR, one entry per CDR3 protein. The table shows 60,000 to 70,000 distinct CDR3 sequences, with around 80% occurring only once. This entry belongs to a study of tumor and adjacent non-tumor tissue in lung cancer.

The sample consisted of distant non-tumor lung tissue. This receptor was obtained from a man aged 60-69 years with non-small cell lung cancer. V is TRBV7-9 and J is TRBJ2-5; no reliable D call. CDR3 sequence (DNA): TGTGCCAGCAGCTTTGTTGGTGAGACCCATTACTTC. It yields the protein CASSFVGETHYF. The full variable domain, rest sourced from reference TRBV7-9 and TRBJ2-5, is DTGVSQNPRHKITKRGQNVTFRCDPISEHNRLYWYRQTLGQGPEFLTYFQNEAQLEKSRLLSDRFSAERPKGSFSTLEIQRTEQGDSAMYLCASSFVGETHYFGPGTRLLVL.